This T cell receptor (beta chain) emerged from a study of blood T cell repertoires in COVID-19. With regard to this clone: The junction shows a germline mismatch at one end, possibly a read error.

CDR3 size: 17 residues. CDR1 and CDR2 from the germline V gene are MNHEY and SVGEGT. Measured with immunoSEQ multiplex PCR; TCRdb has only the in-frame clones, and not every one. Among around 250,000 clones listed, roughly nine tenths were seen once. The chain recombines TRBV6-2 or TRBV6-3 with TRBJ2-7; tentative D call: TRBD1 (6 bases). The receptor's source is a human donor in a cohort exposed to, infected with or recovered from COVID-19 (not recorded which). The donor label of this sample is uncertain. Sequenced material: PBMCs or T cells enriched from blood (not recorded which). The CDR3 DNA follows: TGTGCCAGCAGTAAGCCCCGGGGCCAGGGGAGCTCCTACGGGCAGTACTTC. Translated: CASSKPRGQGSSYGQYF.